One T cell receptor beta chain is described in this entry. The antigen is undetermined. In germline, CDR1 is SGHKS, CDR2 YYEKEE (reference sequence). The CDR3 covers 12 residues. Between the trimmed V and J ends, which lost 0 bases and 7 bases, there was a span of 7 bases. This sample stems from a study of shared clonotypes between healthy human individuals. Study details: Sampling drew on donors who were a couple of women and a few men aged 18 to 49. The plates for each donor numbered three CD4 naive, three CD4 memory, two CD8 naive and one CD8 memory.

Every one of the donors was a Caucasian adult that lived in Nashville, Tennessee. General study findings and limits: Of the naive CD4 clonotypes, 4% to 5% were shared across a few donors.

Method: immunoSEQ multiplex PCR; TCRdb's copy keeps in-frame clones and lacks some. Of 2.3 million or so clones in the sample, roughly 93% were seen once. This rearrangement joins TRBV5-5 to TRBJ2-5; D is possibly TRBD2 (5 bases). The sequencing input was naive CD4+ T cells from PBMCs. The subset denotes: CD45RA+ positively selected. The receptor comes from a man aged 18 to 30 in good health. Some clones in this sample may be carry-over from other donors' samples. In nucleotides, the CDR3 is TGTGCCAGCAGCTTGGCCGAGGGGACCCAGTACTTC. Translating gives CASSLAEGTQYF.